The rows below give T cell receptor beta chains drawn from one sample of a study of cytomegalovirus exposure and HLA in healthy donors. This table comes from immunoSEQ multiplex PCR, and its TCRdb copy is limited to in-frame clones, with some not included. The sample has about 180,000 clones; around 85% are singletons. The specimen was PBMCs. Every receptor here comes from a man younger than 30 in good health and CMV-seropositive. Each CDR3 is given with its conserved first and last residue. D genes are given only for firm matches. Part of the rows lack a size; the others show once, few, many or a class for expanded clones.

CDR3 DNA: TGTGCCTGGAATTCGGGATCAGGCACAGATACGCAGTATTTT; CDR3 protein: CAWNSGSGTDTQYF; clone size: -; V gene: TRBV30; D gene: -; J gene: TRBJ2-3
CDR3 DNA: TGTGCCAGCAGTTCTCTGACTAGCGGGGAGTACGAGCAGTACTTC; CDR3 protein: CASSSLTSGEYEQYF; clone size: -; V gene: TRBV28; D gene: TRBD2; J gene: TRBJ2-7
CDR3 DNA: TGCGCCAGCAGCCAAGGGAGTACCATTACCGGGGAGCTGTTTTTT; CDR3 protein: CASSQGSTITGELFF; clone size: -; V gene: TRBV4-1; D gene: -; J gene: TRBJ2-2
CDR3 DNA: TGTGCCAGCAGCCCGATGGGCGGGGGCTCCTACAATGAGCAGTTCTTC; CDR3 protein: CASSPMGGGSYNEQFF; clone size: -; V gene: TRBV11-3; D gene: TRBD2; J gene: TRBJ2-1
CDR3 DNA: TGCGCCAGCAGCGTCCAGGGTGACACTGAAGCTTTCTTT; CDR3 protein: CASSVQGDTEAFF; clone size: few; V gene: TRBV5-1; D gene: -; J gene: TRBJ1-1
CDR3 DNA: TGTGCCAGCAGGAGGGGGCGATTTGGCACTGAAGCTTTCTTT; CDR3 protein: CASRRGRFGTEAFF; clone size: -; V gene: TRBV2; D gene: TRBD1; J gene: TRBJ1-1
CDR3 DNA: TGTGCCTGGGACAGGGGGCCGGTTGGAAACACCATATATTTT; CDR3 protein: CAWDRGPVGNTIYF; clone size: -; V gene: TRBV30; D gene: TRBD1; J gene: TRBJ1-3
CDR3 DNA: TGTGCCAGCAGCGGGGGGGGGATAGCGGGAGTTGGAGAGCAGTACTTC; CDR3 protein: CASSGGGIAGVGEQYF; clone size: -; V gene: TRBV5-4; D gene: TRBD2; J gene: TRBJ2-7
CDR3 DNA: TGTGCCAGCAGTCTACTTACCCCCCCCACCTCTGGAAACACCATATATTTT; CDR3 protein: CASSLLTPPTSGNTIYF; clone size: -; V gene: TRBV28; D gene: -; J gene: TRBJ1-3
CDR3 DNA: TGTGCCAGCAGCTCCCGACAGGGATTCACCTACGAGCAGTACTTC; CDR3 protein: CASSSRQGFTYEQYF; clone size: -; V gene: TRBV28; D gene: TRBD1; J gene: TRBJ2-7
CDR3 DNA: TGTGCCAGCAGTTTTGGGACTGTAACGTCTCCCTATGGCTACACCTTC; CDR3 protein: CASSFGTVTSPYGYTF; clone size: -; V gene: TRBV28; D gene: -; J gene: TRBJ1-2
CDR3 DNA: TGTGCCAGCAGGCTTGCCGGGACAGGAGACTACGAGCAGTACTTC; CDR3 protein: CASRLAGTGDYEQYF; clone size: -; V gene: TRBV7-9; D gene: TRBD1; J gene: TRBJ2-7
CDR3 DNA: TGTGCCAGCAGCTCCATAGCCGGGACAGGTCCCTACGAGCAGTACTTC; CDR3 protein: CASSSIAGTGPYEQYF; clone size: -; V gene: TRBV5-5; D gene: TRBD1; J gene: TRBJ2-7
CDR3 DNA: TGTGCCAGCAGCCCCCAGACTAGCGGGAGCACCTACGAGCAGTACTTC; CDR3 protein: CASSPQTSGSTYEQYF; clone size: -; V gene: TRBV7-9; D gene: TRBD2; J gene: TRBJ2-7
CDR3 DNA: TGTGCCATCAGTATAGCGGGAGAAGGGTCCTACGAGCAGTACTTC; CDR3 protein: CAISIAGEGSYEQYF; clone size: -; V gene: TRBV10-3; D gene: TRBD2; J gene: TRBJ2-7
CDR3 DNA: TGTGCCAGCAGTCCGCCAAAGGGACTAGCGGTTGGAGAGCAGTTCTTC; CDR3 protein: CASSPPKGLAVGEQFF; clone size: -; V gene: TRBV28; D gene: TRBD2; J gene: TRBJ2-1
CDR3 DNA: TGTGCCAGCAGTTCAGATACCGGGACAGCTAGCAATCAGCCCCAGCATTTT; CDR3 protein: CASSSDTGTASNQPQHF; clone size: once; V gene: TRBV28; D gene: TRBD1; J gene: TRBJ1-5
CDR3 DNA: TGTGCCAGCAGCTTGCTTGGGACAGGGGTACTATCCACCGGGGAGCTGTTTTTT; CDR3 protein: CASSLLGTGVLSTGELFF; clone size: -; V gene: TRBV5-4; D gene: TRBD1; J gene: TRBJ2-2
CDR3 DNA: TGTGCCAGCAGTAGCAGGCAGGGCCATTCTGGGGACTATGGCTACACCTTC; CDR3 protein: CASSSRQGHSGDYGYTF; clone size: -; V gene: TRBV25-1; D gene: -; J gene: TRBJ1-2
CDR3 DNA: TGTGCCAGTACCTGGGACAGGGCCGCTGAAGCTTTCTTT; CDR3 protein: CASTWDRAAEAFF; clone size: -; V gene: TRBV19; D gene: TRBD1; J gene: TRBJ1-1
CDR3 DNA: TGTGCCAGCAGTTTAAACAGGGGTACGGCTTTCTTT; CDR3 protein: CASSLNRGTAFF; clone size: -; V gene: TRBV28; D gene: TRBD1; J gene: TRBJ1-1
CDR3 DNA: TGTGCCAGCAGTTTTTTACTCCAGGGTGCGAAAAACACTGAAGCTTTCTTT; CDR3 protein: CASSFLLQGAKNTEAFF; clone size: few; V gene: TRBV28; D gene: -; J gene: TRBJ1-1
CDR3 DNA: TGTGCCAGCGGCCTAGGGGTCTTCAACACCGGGGAGCTGTTTTTT; CDR3 protein: CASGLGVFNTGELFF; clone size: -; V gene: TRBV25-1; D gene: -; J gene: TRBJ2-2
CDR3 DNA: TGTGCCAGCAGCTTATATCTCGCCGGGTATAGCAATCAGCCCCAGCATTTT; CDR3 protein: CASSLYLAGYSNQPQHF; clone size: -; V gene: TRBV7-9; D gene: -; J gene: TRBJ1-5
CDR3 DNA: TGTGCCAGTAGCACACAGGTTGCGACTGAAGCTTTCTTT; CDR3 protein: CASSTQVATEAFF; clone size: -; V gene: TRBV19; D gene: -; J gene: TRBJ1-1
CDR3 DNA: TGTGCCAGCAGCTCGCGGGACGGAAGCTACCAAGAGACCCAGTACTTC; CDR3 protein: CASSSRDGSYQETQYF; clone size: -; V gene: TRBV7-9; D gene: -; J gene: TRBJ2-5
CDR3 DNA: TGTGCCAGCAGGGGAGACCACCCGGGCACAGATACGCAGTATTTT; CDR3 protein: CASRGDHPGTDTQYF; clone size: -; V gene: TRBV6-6; D gene: -; J gene: TRBJ2-3
CDR3 DNA: TGTGCCAGCAGCTTAGGGGGGGACCCGTATTTT; CDR3 protein: CASSLGGDPYF; clone size: -; V gene: TRBV11-2; D gene: -; J gene: TRBJ2-3
CDR3 DNA: TGTGCCGGTAGACAGGGGGCGGGAGAGCAGTACTTC; CDR3 protein: CAGRQGAGEQYF; clone size: -; V gene: TRBV30; D gene: TRBD1; J gene: TRBJ2-7
CDR3 DNA: TGTGCCAGCAGCCGAGAACAGGGGGGGACCTACGAGCAGTACTTC; CDR3 protein: CASSREQGGTYEQYF; clone size: -; V gene: TRBV5-8; D gene: -; J gene: TRBJ2-7
CDR3 DNA: TGTGCCAGCAGTAACAGGGGAACTGAAGCTTTCTTT; CDR3 protein: CASSNRGTEAFF; clone size: -; V gene: TRBV13; D gene: TRBD1; J gene: TRBJ1-1
CDR3 DNA: TGCGCCAGCAGCTTGGGGTTAGCGGGGTACAATGAGCAGTTCTTC; CDR3 protein: CASSLGLAGYNEQFF; clone size: -; V gene: TRBV5-1; D gene: TRBD2; J gene: TRBJ2-1
CDR3 DNA: TGTGCCAGCGTCGCGGCCGTTTCTCTCGGGAATGAGCAGTTCTTC; CDR3 protein: CASVAAVSLGNEQFF; clone size: -; V gene: TRBV7-8; D gene: -; J gene: TRBJ2-1
CDR3 DNA: TGTGCTAGTGGCGGATGGGCTGCAGTTAGCGCCGGGGAGCTGTTTTTT; CDR3 protein: CASGGWAAVSAGELFF; clone size: -; V gene: TRBV12-5; D gene: -; J gene: TRBJ2-2
CDR3 DNA: TGTGCCAGCAGTCATGGGACAGGGCACTATGGCTACACCTTC; CDR3 protein: CASSHGTGHYGYTF; clone size: -; V gene: TRBV9; D gene: TRBD1; J gene: TRBJ1-2
CDR3 DNA: TGTGCCAGCAGTTTACGTCAGGGGGCCGGGGCCAACGTCCTGACTTTC; CDR3 protein: CASSLRQGAGANVLTF; clone size: -; V gene: TRBV27; D gene: TRBD1; J gene: TRBJ2-6
CDR3 DNA: TGCAGCGTGGAGAGGACAGGCCTTATAGGGCAGTACTTC; CDR3 protein: CSVERTGLIGQYF; clone size: -; V gene: TRBV29-1; D gene: TRBD1; J gene: TRBJ2-7
CDR3 DNA: TGCGCCAGCAGCCCCGGTGCGGGTAGAGACACCATATATTTT; CDR3 protein: CASSPGAGRDTIYF; clone size: -; V gene: TRBV5-1; D gene: -; J gene: TRBJ1-3
CDR3 DNA: TGCGCCAGCAGCTTCACAGGGGCCTCCTACGAGCAGTACTTC; CDR3 protein: CASSFTGASYEQYF; clone size: -; V gene: TRBV5-1; D gene: TRBD1; J gene: TRBJ2-7
CDR3 DNA: TGTGCCAGCAGCGCCGGACTAGCGGACGGGGAGCTGTTTTTT; CDR3 protein: CASSAGLADGELFF; clone size: -; V gene: TRBV7-9; D gene: TRBD2; J gene: TRBJ2-2
CDR3 DNA: TGTGCCTGGAGATACACAGGAGGGACCTATGCTGAAGCTTTCTTT; CDR3 protein: CAWRYTGGTYAEAFF; clone size: -; V gene: TRBV30; D gene: -; J gene: TRBJ1-1
CDR3 DNA: TGCAGTGCTAGACGTGAAAAACTGTTTTTT; CDR3 protein: CSARREKLFF; clone size: -; V gene: TRBV20-1; D gene: -; J gene: TRBJ1-4
CDR3 DNA: TGTGCCAGCATTAGACAGGGGGCGGGGGAAAAACTGTTTTTT; CDR3 protein: CASIRQGAGEKLFF; clone size: -; V gene: TRBV6-1; D gene: TRBD1; J gene: TRBJ1-4
CDR3 DNA: TGTGCCAGCAGTTACGACAGGGGGAAATCCTACGAGCAGTACTTC; CDR3 protein: CASSYDRGKSYEQYF; clone size: -; V gene: TRBV6-5; D gene: TRBD1; J gene: TRBJ2-7
CDR3 DNA: TGTGCCAGCAGTTTGTCGACAAAATACGAGCAGTACTTC; CDR3 protein: CASSLSTKYEQYF; clone size: -; V gene: TRBV27; D gene: -; J gene: TRBJ2-7
CDR3 DNA: TGTGCCTGGAGTGGGACAGGGGGCGAAGCTTTCTTT; CDR3 protein: CAWSGTGGEAFF; clone size: once; V gene: TRBV30; D gene: TRBD1; J gene: TRBJ1-1
CDR3 DNA: TGTGCAAGTCGCTTAAATAGTAGGACAGGGGAGAGTAGTGAGCAGTTCTTC; CDR3 protein: CASRLNSRTGESSEQFF; clone size: -; V gene: TRBV12-2; D gene: -; J gene: TRBJ2-1
CDR3 DNA: TGCGCCAGCAGCCAAGTCGTCGTCGCTGGAAACACCATATATTTT; CDR3 protein: CASSQVVVAGNTIYF; clone size: -; V gene: TRBV4-1; D gene: -; J gene: TRBJ1-3
CDR3 DNA: TGTGCCAGCAGCTTCAGGGGCACAGGTACGCAGTATTTT; CDR3 protein: CASSFRGTGTQYF; clone size: -; V gene: TRBV7-2; D gene: -; J gene: TRBJ2-3